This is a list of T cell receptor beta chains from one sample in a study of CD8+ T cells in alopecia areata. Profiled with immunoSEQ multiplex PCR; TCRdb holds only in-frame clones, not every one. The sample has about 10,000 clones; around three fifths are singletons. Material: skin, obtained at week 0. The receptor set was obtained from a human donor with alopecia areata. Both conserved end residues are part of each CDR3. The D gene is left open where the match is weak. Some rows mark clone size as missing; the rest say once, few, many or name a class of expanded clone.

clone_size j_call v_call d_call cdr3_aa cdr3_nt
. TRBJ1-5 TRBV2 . CASSVNRRTNQPQHF TGTGCCAGCAGCGTAAACCGACGGACAAATCAGCCCCAGCATTTT
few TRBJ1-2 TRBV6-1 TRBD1 CASSQDPGTALNYGYTF TGTGCCAGCAGTCAAGACCCCGGGACAGCCCTGAACTATGGCTACACCTTC
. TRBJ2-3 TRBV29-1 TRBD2 CSASTSGGPGHTQYF TGCAGCGCGAGCACTAGCGGGGGACCCGGACATACGCAGTATTTT
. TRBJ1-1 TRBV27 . CASSPGGSENTEAFF TGTGCCAGCAGTCCCGGGGGGTCGGAGAACACTGAAGCTTTCTTT
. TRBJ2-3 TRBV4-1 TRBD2 CASSQLNLGLAGGTDTQYF TGCGCCAGCAGCCAATTGAACTTGGGACTAGCGGGGGGGACAGATACGCAGTATTTT
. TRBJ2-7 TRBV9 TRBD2 CASGGTSSYEQYF TGTGCCAGCGGCGGGACTAGTTCCTACGAGCAGTACTTC
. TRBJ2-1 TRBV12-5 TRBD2 CASGLGGSGRYNEQFF TGTGCTAGTGGTTTGGGGGGGAGCGGGAGGTACAATGAGCAGTTCTTC
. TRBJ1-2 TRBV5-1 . CASSLLVIYTF TGCGCCAGCAGCTTGTTAGTCATCTACACCTTC
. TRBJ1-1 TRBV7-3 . CASRAADRRGEAFF TGTGCCAGCCGGGCGGCCGATCGGAGGGGTGAAGCTTTCTTT
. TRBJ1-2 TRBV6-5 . CASSYLMADNYGYTF TGTGCCAGCAGTTACCTAATGGCGGACAACTATGGCTACACCTTC
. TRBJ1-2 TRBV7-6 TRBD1 CASSQRQGKNYGYTF TGTGCCAGCAGCCAGAGACAGGGGAAGAACTATGGCTACACCTTC
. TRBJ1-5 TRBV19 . CASSRQAGTLKAGNQPQHF TGTGCCAGTAGTAGACAAGCCGGGACCCTTAAAGCTGGCAATCAGCCCCAGCATTTT
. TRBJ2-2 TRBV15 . CATSRDSVRDPGTGELFF TGTGCCACCAGCAGAGATAGTGTAAGGGACCCGGGCACCGGGGAGCTGTTTTTT
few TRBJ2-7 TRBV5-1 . CASSWGTVDSYEQYF TGCGCCAGCAGCTGGGGGACGGTAGACTCCTACGAGCAGTACTTC